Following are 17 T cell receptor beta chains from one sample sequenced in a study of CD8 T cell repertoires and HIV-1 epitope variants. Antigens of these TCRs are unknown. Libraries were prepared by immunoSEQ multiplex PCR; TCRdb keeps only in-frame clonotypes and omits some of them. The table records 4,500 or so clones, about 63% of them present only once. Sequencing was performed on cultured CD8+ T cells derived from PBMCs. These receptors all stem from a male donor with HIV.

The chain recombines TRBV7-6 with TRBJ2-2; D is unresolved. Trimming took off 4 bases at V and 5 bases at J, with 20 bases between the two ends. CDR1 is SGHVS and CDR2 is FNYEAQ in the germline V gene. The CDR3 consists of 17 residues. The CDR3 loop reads CASSSDLTELGTGELFF. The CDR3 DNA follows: TGTGCCAGCAGCTCCGATTTGACCGAACTGGGGACCGGGGAGCTGTTTTTT. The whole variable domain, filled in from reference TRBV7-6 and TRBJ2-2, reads GAGVSQSPRYKVTKRGQDVALRCDPISGHVSLYWYRQALGQGPEFLTYFNYEAQQDKSGLPNDRFSAERPEGSISTLTIQRTEQRDSAMYRCASSSDLTELGTGELFFGEGSRLTVL.

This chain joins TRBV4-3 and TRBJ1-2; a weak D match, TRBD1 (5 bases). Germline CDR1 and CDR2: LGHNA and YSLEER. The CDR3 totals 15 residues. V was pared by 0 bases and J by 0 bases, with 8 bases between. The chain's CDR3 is CASSQEGGPNYGYTF. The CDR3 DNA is TGCGCCAGCAGCCAAGAGGGGGGTCCTAACTATGGCTACACCTTC.

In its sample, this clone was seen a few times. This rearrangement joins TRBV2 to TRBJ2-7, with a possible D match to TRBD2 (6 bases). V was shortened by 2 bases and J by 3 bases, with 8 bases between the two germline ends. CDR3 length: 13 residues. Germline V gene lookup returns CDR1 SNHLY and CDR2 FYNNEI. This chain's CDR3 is CASSERGFYEQYF. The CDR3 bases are TGTGCCAGCAGTGAACGGGGGTTCTACGAGCAGTACTTC.

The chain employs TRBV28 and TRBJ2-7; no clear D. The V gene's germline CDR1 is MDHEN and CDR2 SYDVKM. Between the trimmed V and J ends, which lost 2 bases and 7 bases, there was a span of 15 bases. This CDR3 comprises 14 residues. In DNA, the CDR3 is TGTGCCAGCAGTTTAGAGCTAGTAGTGCGGGAGCAGTACTTC. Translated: CASSLELVVREQYF.

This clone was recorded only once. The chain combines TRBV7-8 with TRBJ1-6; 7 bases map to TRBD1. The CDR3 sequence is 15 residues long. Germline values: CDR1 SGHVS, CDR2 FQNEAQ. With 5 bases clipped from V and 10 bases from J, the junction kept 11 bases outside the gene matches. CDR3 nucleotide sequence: TGTGCCAGCAGCCCGAGGACAGGAGTAGAGTCACCCCTCCACTTT. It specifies CASSPRTGVESPLHF.

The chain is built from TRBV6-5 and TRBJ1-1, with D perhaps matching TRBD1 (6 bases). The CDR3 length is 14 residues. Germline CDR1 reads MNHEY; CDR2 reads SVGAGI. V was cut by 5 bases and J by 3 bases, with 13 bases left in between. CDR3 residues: CASSQSSGDTEAFF. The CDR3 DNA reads TGTGCCAGCAGTCAGAGCTCAGGGGACACTGAAGCTTTCTTT.

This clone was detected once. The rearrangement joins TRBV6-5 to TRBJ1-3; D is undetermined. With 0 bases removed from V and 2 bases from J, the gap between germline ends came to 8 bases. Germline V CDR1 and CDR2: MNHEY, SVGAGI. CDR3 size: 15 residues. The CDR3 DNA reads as TGTGCCAGCAGTTACTCGACTCTCACTGGAAACACCATATATTTT. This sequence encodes CASSYSTLTGNTIYF.

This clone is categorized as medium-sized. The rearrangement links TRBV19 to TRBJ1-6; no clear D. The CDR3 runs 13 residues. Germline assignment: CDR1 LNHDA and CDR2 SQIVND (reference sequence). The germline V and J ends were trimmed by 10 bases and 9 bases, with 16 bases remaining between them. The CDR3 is CATLADGSSPLHF. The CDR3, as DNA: TGTGCCACCCTGGCAGACGGGAGTTCACCCCTCCACTTT.

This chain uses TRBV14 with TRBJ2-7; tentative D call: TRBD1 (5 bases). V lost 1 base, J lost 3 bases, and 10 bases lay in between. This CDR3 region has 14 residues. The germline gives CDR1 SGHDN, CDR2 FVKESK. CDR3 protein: CASSQGQGGYEQYF. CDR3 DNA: TGTGCCAGCAGCCAAGGTCAGGGTGGCTACGAGCAGTACTTC.

CDR3 residues: CASSATSDTYNEQFF. The CDR3 nucleotides read TGTGCCAGCAGTGCGACTAGCGACACCTACAATGAGCAGTTCTTC. This sequence joins TRBV28 and TRBJ2-1; TRBD2 aligns across 8 bases. In germline, CDR1 is MDHEN, CDR2 SYDVKM. The CDR3 is 15 amino acids. V was clipped by 5 bases and J by 2 bases; unmatched bases: 5.

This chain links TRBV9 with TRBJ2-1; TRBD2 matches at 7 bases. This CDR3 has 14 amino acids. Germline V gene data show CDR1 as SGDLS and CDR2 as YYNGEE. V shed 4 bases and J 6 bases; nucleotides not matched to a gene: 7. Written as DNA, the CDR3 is TGTGCCAGCAGCAACACCGGGGGGACCAATGAGCAGTTCTTC. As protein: CASSNTGGTNEQFF.

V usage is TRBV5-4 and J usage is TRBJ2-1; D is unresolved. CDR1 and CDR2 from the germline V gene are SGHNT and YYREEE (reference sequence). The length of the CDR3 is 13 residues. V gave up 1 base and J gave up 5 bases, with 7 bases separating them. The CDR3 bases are TGTGCCAGCAGCTTGATGGTTGACAATGAGCAGTTCTTC. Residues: CASSLMVDNEQFF. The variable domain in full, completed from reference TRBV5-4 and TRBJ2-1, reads ETGVTQSPTHLIKTRGQQVTLRCSSQSGHNTVSWYQQALGQGPQFIFQYYREEENGRGNFPPRFSGLQFPNYSSELNVNALELDDSALYLCASSLMVDNEQFFGPGTRLTVL.

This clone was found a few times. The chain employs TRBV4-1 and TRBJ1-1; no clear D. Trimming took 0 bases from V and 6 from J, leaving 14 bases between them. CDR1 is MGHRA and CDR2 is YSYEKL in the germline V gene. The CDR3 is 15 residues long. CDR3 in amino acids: CASSQDNSFLPEAFF. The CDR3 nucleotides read TGCGCCAGCAGCCAAGATAACAGTTTCCTCCCTGAAGCTTTCTTT.

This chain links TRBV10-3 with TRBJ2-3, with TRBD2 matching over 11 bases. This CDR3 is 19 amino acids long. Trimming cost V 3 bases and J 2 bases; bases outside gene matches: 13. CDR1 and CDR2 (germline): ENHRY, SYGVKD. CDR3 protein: CAISDLFSGREESTDTQYF. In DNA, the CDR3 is TGTGCCATCAGTGATCTCTTTAGCGGGAGGGAAGAATCCACAGATACGCAGTATTTT.

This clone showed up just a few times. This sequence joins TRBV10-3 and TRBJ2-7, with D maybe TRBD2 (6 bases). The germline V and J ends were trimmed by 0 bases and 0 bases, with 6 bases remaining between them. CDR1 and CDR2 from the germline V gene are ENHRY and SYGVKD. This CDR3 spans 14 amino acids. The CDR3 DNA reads TGTGCCATCAGTGAGTCGGGGGGCTCCTACGAGCAGTACTTC. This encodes CAISESGGSYEQYF.

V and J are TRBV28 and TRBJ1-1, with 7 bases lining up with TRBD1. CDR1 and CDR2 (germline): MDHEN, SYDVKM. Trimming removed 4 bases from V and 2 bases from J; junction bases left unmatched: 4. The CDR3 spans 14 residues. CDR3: CASSWTGANTEAFF. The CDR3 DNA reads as TGTGCCAGCAGTTGGACAGGTGCAAACACTGAAGCTTTCTTT.

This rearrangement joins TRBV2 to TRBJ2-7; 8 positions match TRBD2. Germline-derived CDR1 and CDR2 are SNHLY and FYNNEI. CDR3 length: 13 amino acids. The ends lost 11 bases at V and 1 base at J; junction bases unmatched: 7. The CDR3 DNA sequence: TGTGCCGGGACTAGGACAGAGTCCTACGAGCAGTACTTC. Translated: CAGTRTESYEQYF.